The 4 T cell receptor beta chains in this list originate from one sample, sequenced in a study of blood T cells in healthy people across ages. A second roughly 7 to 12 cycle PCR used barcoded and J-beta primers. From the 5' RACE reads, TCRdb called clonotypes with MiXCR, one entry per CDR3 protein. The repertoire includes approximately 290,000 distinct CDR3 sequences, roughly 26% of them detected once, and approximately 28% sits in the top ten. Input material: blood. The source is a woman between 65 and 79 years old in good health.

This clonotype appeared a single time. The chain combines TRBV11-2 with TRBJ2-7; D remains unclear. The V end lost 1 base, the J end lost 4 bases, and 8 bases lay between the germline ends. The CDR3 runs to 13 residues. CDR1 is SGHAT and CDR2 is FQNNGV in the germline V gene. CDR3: CASSLALEYEQYF. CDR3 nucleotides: TGTGCCAGCAGCTTAGCCTTGGAGTACGAGCAGTACTTC.

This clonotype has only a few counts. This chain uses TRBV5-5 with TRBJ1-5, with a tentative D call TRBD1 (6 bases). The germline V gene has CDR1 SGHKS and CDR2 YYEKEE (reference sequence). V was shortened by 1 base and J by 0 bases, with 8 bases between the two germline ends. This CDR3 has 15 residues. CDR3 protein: CASSLQGSSNQPQHF. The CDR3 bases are TGTGCCAGCAGCTTGCAGGGGTCTAGCAATCAGCCCCAGCATTTT.

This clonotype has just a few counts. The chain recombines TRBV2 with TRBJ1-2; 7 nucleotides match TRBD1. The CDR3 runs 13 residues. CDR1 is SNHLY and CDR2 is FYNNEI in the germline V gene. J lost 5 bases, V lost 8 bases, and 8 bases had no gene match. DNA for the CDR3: TGTGCCAGCGTGATGGCAGGGGGATATGGCTACACCTTC. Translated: CASVMAGGYGYTF.

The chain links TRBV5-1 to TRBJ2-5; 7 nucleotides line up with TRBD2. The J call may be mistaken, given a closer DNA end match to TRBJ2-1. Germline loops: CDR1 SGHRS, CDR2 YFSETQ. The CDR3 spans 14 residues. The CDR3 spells CASSLEASGRLQFF. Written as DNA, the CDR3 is TGCGCCAGCAGCTTGGAGGCTAGCGGTCGGTTGCAGTTCTTC.